This T cell receptor beta chain was observed in a study of cytomegalovirus exposure and HLA in healthy donors. PCR employed 60 Vbeta and 13 Jbeta primers. Clones were sequenced by immunoSEQ multiplex PCR, and TCRdb holds only the in-frame ones, with some missing. This table holds 55,000 to 65,000 clones, approximately 77% found once. The CDR3 runs to 14 residues. The V end was cut by 8 bases, the J end by 1 base, with 14 bases between. Germline assignment: CDR1 MNHNY and CDR2 SVGAGI (reference sequence). The receptor's source is a woman aged 40 to 50 in good health and CMV-seropositive. The material sequenced was PBMCs. V usage is TRBV6-6 and J usage is TRBJ1-1; weak D call: TRBD1 (6 bases). Here the CDR3 reads CASGAGQSNTEAFF. In DNA, the CDR3 is TGTGCCAGCGGAGCCGGACAGTCGAACACTGAAGCTTTCTTT.